This entry concerns a single T cell receptor beta chain. The data were obtained in a study of Ad26.COV2.S vaccination and SARS-CoV-2 variants. Noted treatment: some 20 received Ad26.COV2.S at low or high dose, single or two shots; a few received placebo; per-sample allocation not given. Sampling was done on day 63 after the first vaccine or placebo injection. V dropped 5 bases and J dropped 5; count of bases not matched to a gene: 9. CDR3 length equals 17 residues. Germline loops: CDR1 LNHNV, CDR2 YYDKDF (reference sequence). Data came from immunoSEQ multiplex PCR; TCRdb stores just in-frame clones and leaves some out. The data contain about 680,000 clones, about 89% of them singletons.

The sequenced sample was peripheral blood, obtained in a trial of Ad26.COV2.S vaccine versus placebo. The clonotype was recovered from a person between 18 and 65 years old who received the Ad26.COV2.S COVID-19 vaccine or a placebo. The chain employs TRBV15 and TRBJ2-1; 13 nucleotides align to TRBD2. CDR3 amino acids: CATSRLSLAGGHNEQFF. CDR3 nucleotide sequence: TGTGCCACCAGCCGCTTGTCACTAGCGGGGGGGCACAATGAGCAGTTCTTC.